Below are 30 T cell receptor beta chains sequenced from a single sample in a study of blood T cells in healthy people across ages. A second PCR, run for about 7 to 11 cycles, used a sample-barcoded 5' primer plus a J-beta primer mix. TCRdb redid the calling of the 5' RACE reads with MiXCR, one entry per CDR3 protein. The sample yields around 1,700,000 distinct CDR3 sequences, roughly 27% seen once. The specimen sequenced was blood. All receptors derive from a woman between 25 and 40 years old in good health.

This chain joins TRBV27 and TRBJ2-7; unclear D gene. The CDR3 has 13 amino acids. The germline V and J ends were trimmed by 9 bases and 4 bases, with 16 bases remaining between them. Germline assignment: CDR1 MNHEY and CDR2 SMNVEV (reference sequence). Here the CDR3 reads CASRLGLRYEQYF. CDR3 DNA sequence: TGTGCCAGTAGATTAGGGTTGAGGTACGAGCAGTACTTC.

The V and J genes are TRBV5-5 and TRBJ1-1; TRBD1 is a possible D gene (5 bases). Germline CDR1 and CDR2: SGHKS and YYEKEE (reference sequence). The CDR3 has 15 amino acids. With 4 bases removed from V and 0 bases from J, the gap between germline ends came to 13 bases. CDR3 bases: TGTGCCAGCAGCCGAGTCAGGGCTATGAACACTGAAGCTTTCTTT. As protein: CASSRVRAMNTEAFF.

A few counts support this clonotype. The genes are TRBV2 and TRBJ2-5; 8 nucleotides line up with TRBD1. CDR1 SNHLY and CDR2 FYNNEI come from the germline V gene. The CDR3 length is 15 residues. The J segment lost 7 bases and the V segment lost 9 bases, leaving 16 bases of the junction unmatched. Here the CDR3 DNA reads TGTGCCAGTCTAACTTCCGGGACAGGTGTAGGGACCCAGTACTTC. This translates into CASLTSGTGVGTQYF.

Worth noting for this clonotype: Mismatch with germline at one junction end may stem from a read error. The genes are TRBV28 and TRBJ1-4, with TRBD1 as a possible D gene (6 bases). This CDR3 comprises 16 residues. From germline, CDR1 is MDHEN and CDR2 SYDVKM. Here the CDR3 DNA reads TGTGCTAGCAGTCAGGGACACCCGGCAACTAATGAAAAACTGTTTTTT. Its translation is CASSQGHPATNEKLFF.

V and J are TRBV10-3 and TRBJ2-5; 8 nucleotides match TRBD2. Germline CDR1 ENHRY, CDR2 SYGVKD. The CDR3 spans 15 residues. After removal of 6 bases from V and 5 bases from J, the junction contained 11 bases not matched to a gene. The CDR3: CAISDLAGSRETQYF. In DNA, the CDR3 is TGTGCCATCAGCGATCTAGCGGGCTCGCGGGAGACCCAGTACTTC.

This clonotype was counted ten times or more. This sequence joins TRBV7-2 and TRBJ2-4; TRBD1 aligns across 7 bases. Germline V gene data show CDR1 as SGHTA and CDR2 as FQGNSA. CDR3 length: 16 amino acids. V lost 5 bases to trimming and J lost 0 bases; unmatched junction nucleotides: 7. In DNA form, the CDR3 reads TGTGCCAGCAGCACCCAGGGACAGATAGCCAAAAACATTCAGTACTTC. Protein sequence: CASSTQGQIAKNIQYF.

V is TRBV2 and J is TRBJ1-6; no clear D. Germline V gives CDR1 SNHLY, CDR2 FYNNEI. This CDR3 is built from 14 residues. Between the trimmed V and J ends, which lost 2 bases and 4 bases, there was a span of 6 bases. DNA of the CDR3: TGTGCCAGCAGTGAATCCCAATATAATTCACCCCTCCACTTT. Translated, it gives CASSESQYNSPLHF.

The chain joins TRBV2 to TRBJ1-1, with 11 bases identical to TRBD1. CDR1 is SNHLY and CDR2 is FYNNEI in the germline V gene. V lost 5 bases, J lost 1 base, and 12 bases stayed unmatched. The CDR3 runs 18 residues. The CDR3 sequence: CASSSDRDRGLRNTEAFF. The DNA for the CDR3 is TGTGCCAGCAGTTCAGACCGGGACAGGGGGTTAAGGAACACTGAAGCTTTCTTT.

The chain has TRBV4-3 and TRBJ2-3; 10 bases map to TRBD2. The CDR3 is 15 residues long. From germline, CDR1 is LGHNA and CDR2 YSLEER. The ends lost 4 bases at V and 5 bases at J; junction bases unmatched: 6. DNA for the CDR3: TGCGCCAGCAGCCCTAGCGGGAGATTGGGAGATACGCAGTATTTT. This gives the protein CASSPSGRLGDTQYF.

This clonotype was recorded a few times. The V and J genes are TRBV20-1 and TRBJ1-1; D not resolved. Trimming left V 6 bases short and J 2 bases short, with 13 bases between. From germline, CDR1 is DFQATT and CDR2 SNEGSKA (reference sequence). The CDR3 contains 13 residues. This chain's CDR3 is CSAPTGGNTEAFF. CDR3 bases: TGCAGTGCCCCGACCGGTGGTAACACTGAAGCTTTCTTT.

In this sample, this clonotype turned up a few times. The rearrangement links TRBV5-6 to TRBJ1-6, with 8 bases lining up with TRBD1. This CDR3 is 14 amino acids long. Looked up from germline, CDR1 is SGHDT and CDR2 is YYEEEE. V lost 3 bases and J lost 7; bases outside the gene matches: 3. DNA for the CDR3: TGTGCCAGCAGCTGGGGACAGGTGAATTCACCCCTCCACTTT. Protein sequence: CASSWGQVNSPLHF.

The chain has TRBV2 and TRBJ1-5; D may be TRBD1 (5 bases). With 3 bases removed from V and 7 bases from J, the gap between germline ends came to 13 bases. Germline-derived CDR1 and CDR2 are SNHLY and FYNNEI. The CDR3 contains 14 residues. CDR3 in amino acids: CASSDSGGWQPQHF. The CDR3 DNA sequence: TGTGCCAGCAGTGATTCTGGGGGATGGCAGCCCCAGCATTTT.

The chain combines TRBV7-9 with TRBJ1-5; no definite D call. Germline CDR1 is SEHNR and CDR2 is FQNEAQ (reference sequence). The CDR3 runs 16 residues. V was cut by 3 bases and J by 0 bases, with 12 bases left in between. CDR3 protein: CASSFWVPYSNQPQHF. CDR3 bases: TGTGCCAGCAGCTTCTGGGTCCCGTATAGCAATCAGCCCCAGCATTTT.

J is TRBJ2-2 and V is TRBV10-3; 9 bases fit TRBD2. Trimming removed 3 bases from V and 3 bases from J; junction bases left unmatched: 2. CDR1 ENHRY and CDR2 SYGVKD come from the germline V gene. CDR3 length equals 15 residues. The CDR3 DNA reads TGTGCCATCAGTGATGGGACTAGCTACACCGGGGAGCTGTTTTTT. It is translated as CAISDGTSYTGELFF.

This clonotype showed up just a few times. The chain combines TRBV7-2 with TRBJ2-1; D remains ambiguous. Deletions cut 5 bases from V and 7 bases from J, with 15 bases between. Germline CDR1 and CDR2: SGHTA and FQGNSA. The CDR3 is 14 amino acids. CDR3 loop: CASSPHTAWNEQFF. The CDR3 nucleotides read TGTGCCAGCAGCCCTCACACTGCTTGGAATGAGCAGTTCTTC.

The table lists this clonotype with a few counts. The rearrangement links TRBV12-3 or TRBV12-4 to TRBJ1-4, with D maybe TRBD1 (6 bases). V dropped 3 bases and J dropped 3 bases, with 11 bases sitting between them. The CDR3 is 15 amino acids. CDR3 in amino acids: CASSFSTGANEKLFF. For the CDR3, the DNA is TGTGCCAGCAGTTTCTCGACAGGAGCTAATGAAAAACTGTTTTTT.

The V call is TRBV4-1, the J call TRBJ2-3; D ambiguous. The CDR3 spans 15 residues. CDR1 MGHRA and CDR2 YSYEKL come from the germline V gene. V lost 0 bases and J lost 6, with 13 bases in between. Here the CDR3 reads CASSQDPRASDTQYF. Written as DNA, the CDR3 is TGCGCCAGCAGCCAAGATCCGAGAGCCTCGGATACGCAGTATTTT.

DNA for the CDR3: TGTGCCAGCCAGCCCCACCAGACAAGGGAAAGGGTCGGCTACACCTTC. It codes for CASQPHQTRERVGYTF. V is TRBV27 and J is TRBJ1-2; D not certain. V lost 8 bases, J lost 8 bases, and 27 bases lay in between. The CDR3 has 16 amino acids. In germline, CDR1 is MNHEY, CDR2 SMNVEV (reference sequence).

This clonotype was seen a handful of times. The chain is built from TRBV5-4 and TRBJ2-2; 11 bases map to TRBD2. The ends lost 3 bases at V and 5 bases at J; junction bases unmatched: 6. CDR3 length equals 16 residues. CDR1 is SGHNT and CDR2 is YYREEE in the germline V gene (reference sequence). The CDR3 DNA reads as TGTGCCAGCAGCTCTACTAGCGGGAGTTCAACCGGGGAGCTGTTTTTT. It encodes CASSSTSGSSTGELFF.

The rearrangement joins TRBV7-9 to TRBJ2-1, with TRBD2 identical over 7 bases. This CDR3 has 15 amino acids. Per the germline V gene, CDR1 is SEHNR and CDR2 is FQNEAQ (reference sequence). Unmatched junction bases numbered 9, after V lost 3 bases and J lost 7 bases. CDR3 sequence reads: CASSFIAGRTNEQFF. DNA for the CDR3: TGTGCCAGCAGCTTTATAGCCGGGAGGACTAATGAGCAGTTCTTC.

The chain combines TRBV19 with TRBJ1-2; TRBD1 matches 7 bases. Losses at the gene ends were 8 bases for V and 2 bases for J; bases not matched to a gene: 5. This CDR3 is 13 amino acids long. CDR1 and CDR2 from the germline V gene are LNHDA and SQIVND (reference sequence). This CDR3 is CASGIQGNYGYTF. The CDR3 region has the DNA TGTGCCAGTGGAATACAGGGGAACTATGGCTACACCTTC.

CDR3 sequence (DNA): TGCAGTGCTAGCCACAATTTGGGGACGGCCATGCAGTTCTTC. Translating it yields CSASHNLGTAMQFF. The chain employs TRBV20-1 and TRBJ2-1; D tentatively reads TRBD1 or TRBD2 (5 bases each). V was trimmed by 3 bases and J by 12 bases, leaving 21 bases between them. CDR3 length: 14 residues. CDR1 and CDR2 from the germline V gene are DFQATT and SNEGSKA (reference sequence).

In its sample, this clonotype was seen a few times. The chain employs TRBV28 and TRBJ1-3; D remains ambiguous. V was shortened by 8 bases and J by 1 base, with 12 bases between the two germline ends. Germline assignment: CDR1 MDHEN and CDR2 SYDVKM. The CDR3 is 14 residues long. Here the CDR3 reads CASAPGSSGNTIYF. CDR3 bases: TGTGCCAGCGCCCCCGGGTCATCTGGAAACACCATATATTTT.

The chain carries TRBV5-1 and TRBJ2-3; 9 nucleotides align to TRBD2. The CDR3 contains 16 residues. From germline, CDR1 is SGHRS and CDR2 YFSETQ. The trim removed 4 bases at V and 0 bases at J, leaving 6 bases unmatched. The CDR3 loop reads CASSPQRGASTDTQYF. CDR3 DNA: TGCGCCAGCAGCCCCCAGCGGGGGGCGAGCACAGATACGCAGTATTTT. Supplemented by reference TRBV5-1 and TRBJ2-3, the full variable domain reads KAGVTQTPRYLIKTRGQQVTLSCSPISGHRSVSWYQQTPGQGLQFLFEYFSETQRNKGNFPGRFSGRQFSNSRSEMNVSTLELGDSALYLCASSPQRGASTDTQYFGPGTRLTVL.

This clonotype was observed a few times. The chain joins TRBV29-1 to TRBJ1-6; 9 bases are shared with TRBD1. With V trimmed by 7 bases and J by 6 bases, 10 bases remained unmatched. The germline CDR1 and CDR2 sequences are SQVTM and ANQGSEA. The CDR3 totals 15 residues. CDR3: CSAVLQGAGNSPLHF. CDR3 DNA sequence: TGCAGCGCCGTATTACAGGGGGCTGGTAATTCACCCCTCCACTTT.

The sample holds a few counts of this clonotype. The chain carries TRBV7-2 and TRBJ2-1, with a tentative D call TRBD2 (5 bases). Germline values: CDR1 SGHTA, CDR2 FQGNSA. Between the trimmed V and J ends, which lost 3 bases and 4 bases, there was a span of 13 bases. CDR3 length: 15 residues. The CDR3 bases are TGTGCCAGCAGCTTGGGAGAAAGCCTTTACAATGAGCAGTTCTTC. This sequence encodes CASSLGESLYNEQFF. The variable domain in full, with the rest retrieved from reference TRBV7-2 and TRBJ2-1, is GAGVSQSPSNKVTEKGKDVELRCDPISGHTALYWYRQSLGQGLEFLIYFQGNSAPDKSGLPSDRFSAERTGGSVSTLTIQRTQQEDSAVYLCASSLGESLYNEQFFGPGTRLTVL.

The chain recombines TRBV18 with TRBJ1-5, with D tentatively TRBD1 (5 bases). V was shortened by 5 bases and J by 1 base, with 12 bases between the two germline ends. The germline CDR1 and CDR2 sequences are KGHSH and LQKENI. CDR3 length equals 15 residues. The CDR3 protein is CASSTGAGSNQPQHF. The CDR3 DNA sequence: TGTGCCAGCTCAACAGGCGCGGGAAGCAATCAGCCCCAGCATTTT. Filled out from reference TRBV18 and TRBJ1-5, the complete variable domain reads NAGVMQNPRHLVRRRGQEARLRCSPMKGHSHVYWYRQLPEEGLKFMVYLQKENIIDESGMPKERFSAEFPKEGPSILRIQQVVRGDSAAYFCASSTGAGSNQPQHFGDGTRLSIL.

This clonotype was detected ten times or more. This chain uses TRBV10-1 with TRBJ2-3; 9 bases map to TRBD2. CDR3 length: 14 amino acids. V trimming: 6 bases; J trimming: 6 bases; junction bases outside the gene matches: 7. Germline CDR1 WNHNN, CDR2 SYGVQD (reference sequence). CDR3 nucleotide sequence: TGCGCCAGCAGGGCGGGGGGGCCTCGTGATACGCAGTATTTT. Encoded protein: CASRAGGPRDTQYF.

This clonotype appeared many times. This chain links TRBV7-9 with TRBJ2-1; 7 bases align to TRBD2. Trimming removed 1 base from V and 5 bases from J; junction bases left unmatched: 2. Per the germline V gene, CDR1 is SEHNR and CDR2 is FQNEAQ (reference sequence). The length of the CDR3 is 14 residues. For the CDR3, the DNA is TGTGCCAGCAGCTTAGTCGGACTAGACAATGAGCAGTTCTTC. It specifies CASSLVGLDNEQFF.

A few counts support this clonotype. The chain employs TRBV12-3 or TRBV12-4 and TRBJ2-1; weak D call: TRBD2 (5 bases). The CDR3 has 14 residues. V was trimmed by 3 bases and J by 4 bases, leaving 10 bases between them. The CDR3 nucleotides read TGTGCCAGCAGTTTTGGGATAGCGTACAATGAGCAGTTCTTC. Protein sequence: CASSFGIAYNEQFF.